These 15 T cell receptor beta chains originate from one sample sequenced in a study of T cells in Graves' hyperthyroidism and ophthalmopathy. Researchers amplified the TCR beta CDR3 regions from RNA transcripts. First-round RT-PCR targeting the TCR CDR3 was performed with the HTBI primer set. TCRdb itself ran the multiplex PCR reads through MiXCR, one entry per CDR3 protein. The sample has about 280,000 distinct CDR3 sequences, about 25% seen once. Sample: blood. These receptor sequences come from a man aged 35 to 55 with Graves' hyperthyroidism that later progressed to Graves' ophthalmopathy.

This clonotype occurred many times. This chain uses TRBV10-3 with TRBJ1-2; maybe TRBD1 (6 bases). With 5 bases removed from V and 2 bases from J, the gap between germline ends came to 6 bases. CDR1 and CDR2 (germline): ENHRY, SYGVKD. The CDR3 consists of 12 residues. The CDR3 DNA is TGTGCCATCAGTACAGGGAACTATGGCTACACCTTC. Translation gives CAISTGNYGYTF.

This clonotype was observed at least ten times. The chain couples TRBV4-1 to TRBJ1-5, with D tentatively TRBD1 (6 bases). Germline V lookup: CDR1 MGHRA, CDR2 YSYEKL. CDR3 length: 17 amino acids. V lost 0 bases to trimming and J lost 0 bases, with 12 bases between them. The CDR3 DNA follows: TGCGCCAGCAGCCAAGATGATGGCAGGGGTAGCAATCAGCCCCAGCATTTT. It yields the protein CASSQDDGRGSNQPQHF.

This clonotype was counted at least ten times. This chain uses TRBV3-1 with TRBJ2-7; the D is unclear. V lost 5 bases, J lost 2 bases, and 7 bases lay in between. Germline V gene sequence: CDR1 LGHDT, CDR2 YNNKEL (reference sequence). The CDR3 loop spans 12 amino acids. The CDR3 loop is CASSRYAYEQYF. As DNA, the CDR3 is TGTGCCAGCAGCAGGTACGCCTACGAGCAGTACTTC.

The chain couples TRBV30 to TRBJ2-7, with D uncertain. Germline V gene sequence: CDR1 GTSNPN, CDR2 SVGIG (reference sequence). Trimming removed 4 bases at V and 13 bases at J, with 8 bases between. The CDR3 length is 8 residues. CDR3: CAWISPYF. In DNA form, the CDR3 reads TGTGCCTGGATCAGTCCCTACTTC. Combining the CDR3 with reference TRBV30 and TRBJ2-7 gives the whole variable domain SQTIHQWPATLVQPVGSPLSLECTVEGTSNPNLYWYRQAAGRGLQLLFYSVGIGQISSEVPQNLSASRPQDRQFILSSKKLLLSDSGFYLCAWISPYFGPGTRLTVT.

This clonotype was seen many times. The CDR3 DNA is TGTGCCAGCAGCTTAACTAGACTAGCGGGAGGCGTCGAGACCCAGTACTTC. Its translation: CASSLTRLAGGVETQYF. The chain is built from TRBV11-2 and TRBJ2-5, with 13 bases aligning to TRBD2. V dropped 2 bases and J dropped 5; count of bases not matched to a gene: 8. Germline-derived CDR1 and CDR2 are SGHAT and FQNNGV. The CDR3 spans 17 residues.

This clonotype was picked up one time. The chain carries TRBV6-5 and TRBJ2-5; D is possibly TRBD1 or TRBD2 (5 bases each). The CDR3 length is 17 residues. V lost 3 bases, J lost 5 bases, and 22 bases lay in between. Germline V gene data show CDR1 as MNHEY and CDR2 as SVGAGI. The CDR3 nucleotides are TGTGCCAGCAGTTATAGAGCCGGGACCCCACGGTGGGAGACCCAGTACTTC. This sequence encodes CASSYRAGTPRWETQYF.

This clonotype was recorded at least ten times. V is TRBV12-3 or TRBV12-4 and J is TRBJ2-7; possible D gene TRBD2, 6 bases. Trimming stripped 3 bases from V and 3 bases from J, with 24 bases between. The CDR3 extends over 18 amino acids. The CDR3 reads CASSFRIGRLPSFYEQYF. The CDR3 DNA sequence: TGTGCCAGCAGTTTTCGTATCGGGAGACTCCCCTCCTTCTACGAGCAGTACTTC.

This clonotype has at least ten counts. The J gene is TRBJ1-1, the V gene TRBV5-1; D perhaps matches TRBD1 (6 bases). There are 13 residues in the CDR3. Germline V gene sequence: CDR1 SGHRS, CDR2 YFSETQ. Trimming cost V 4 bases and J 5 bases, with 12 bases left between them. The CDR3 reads CASSTQGETEAFF. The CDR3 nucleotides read TGCGCCAGCAGCACACAGGGAGAAACTGAAGCTTTCTTT.

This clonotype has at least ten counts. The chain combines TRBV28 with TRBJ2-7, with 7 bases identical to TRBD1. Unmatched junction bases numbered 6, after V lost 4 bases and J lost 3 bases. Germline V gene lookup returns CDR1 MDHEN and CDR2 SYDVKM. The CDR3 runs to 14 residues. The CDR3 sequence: CASSSRTGNYEQYF. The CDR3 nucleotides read TGTGCCAGCAGTTCCAGGACAGGCAACTACGAGCAGTACTTC.

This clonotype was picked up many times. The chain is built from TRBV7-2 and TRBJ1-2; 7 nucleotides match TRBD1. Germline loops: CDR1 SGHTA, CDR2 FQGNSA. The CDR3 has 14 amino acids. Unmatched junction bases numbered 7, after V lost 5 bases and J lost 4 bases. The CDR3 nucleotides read TGTGCCAGCAGCCCCCAGACAGGGATCTATGGCTACACCTTC. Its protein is CASSPQTGIYGYTF.

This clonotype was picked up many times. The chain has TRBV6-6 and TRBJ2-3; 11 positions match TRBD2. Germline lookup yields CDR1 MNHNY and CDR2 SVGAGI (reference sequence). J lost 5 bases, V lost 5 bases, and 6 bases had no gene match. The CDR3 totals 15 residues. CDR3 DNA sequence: TGTGCCAGCAGTCCCGGGGGACTAGCGGTAGATACGCAGTATTTT. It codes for CASSPGGLAVDTQYF.

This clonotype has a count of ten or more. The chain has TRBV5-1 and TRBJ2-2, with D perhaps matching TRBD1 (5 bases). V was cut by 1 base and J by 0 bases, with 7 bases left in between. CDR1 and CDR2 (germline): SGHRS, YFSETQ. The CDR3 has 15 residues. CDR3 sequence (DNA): TGCGCCAGCAGCTTGCGGACAACGAACACCGGGGAGCTGTTTTTT. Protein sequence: CASSLRTTNTGELFF.

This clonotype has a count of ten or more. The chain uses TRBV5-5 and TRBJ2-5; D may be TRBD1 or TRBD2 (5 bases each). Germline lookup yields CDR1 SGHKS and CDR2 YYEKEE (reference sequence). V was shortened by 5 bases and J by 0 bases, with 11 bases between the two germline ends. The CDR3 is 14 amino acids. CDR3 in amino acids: CASSSWGNQETQYF. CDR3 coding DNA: TGTGCCAGCAGTTCGTGGGGGAACCAAGAGACCCAGTACTTC.

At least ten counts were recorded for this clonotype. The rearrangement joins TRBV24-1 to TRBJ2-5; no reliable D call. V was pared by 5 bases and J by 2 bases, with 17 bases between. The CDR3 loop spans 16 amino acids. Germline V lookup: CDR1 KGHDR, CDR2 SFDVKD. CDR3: CATSGGGFTSQETQYF. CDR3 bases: TGTGCCACCAGTGGGGGTGGATTCACATCGCAAGAGACCCAGTACTTC.

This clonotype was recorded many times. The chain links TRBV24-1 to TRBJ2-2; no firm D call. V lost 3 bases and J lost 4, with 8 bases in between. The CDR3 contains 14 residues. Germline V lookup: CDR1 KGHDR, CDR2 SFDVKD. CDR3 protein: CATSDRRFTGELFF. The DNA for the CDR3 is TGTGCCACCAGTGATCGACGGTTCACCGGGGAGCTGTTTTTT.